This T cell receptor (beta chain) comes out of a study of OX40 agonist ivuxolimab in advanced cancers. Broadly, across the study: Ivuxolimab was an agonistic, fully human IgG2 monoclonal antibody directed against OX40 (CD134), a costimulatory receptor. Intravenous ivuxolimab was administered to patients every 2 weeks at six dose levels: 0.01, 0.1, 0.3, 1.5, 3 and 10 mg/kg. Of the approximately 53 patients in dose escalation, about 20 had hepatocellular carcinoma, some 15 had melanoma, 9 had renal cell carcinoma and 9 had head and neck cancer. The dose-escalation cohort was approximately 83% male with a mean age of approximately 60 years, ranging from roughly 20 to 80. Prior anti-PD-1, anti-PD-L1 or anti-CTLA-4 therapy was permitted, and less than 45% of dose-escalation patients had received checkpoint inhibitors. Partial responses occurred in three dose-escalation patients: two with cutaneous melanoma and one with hepatocellular carcinoma. Peripheral TCRbeta sequencing was intended to test whether TCR sequence diversity was altered and clonal T-cell expansion was caused by ivuxolimab. The paper covers the monotherapy dose-escalation part of the phase I ivuxolimab trial, which included N of about 56 patients. The paper's findings and limits, for the study overall: Low levels of normalized T-cell clonal expansion were also seen in some nonresponding patients. Antigen specificity was not determined for the clonally expanded peripheral T cells. Clonal expansion of both CD4+ and CD8+ blood T cells was observed from baseline to week 6 at doses 0.1 to 3.0 mg/kg. Partial responders in the 0.1-3.0 mg/kg groups had among the lowest normalized peripheral clonal expansion, especially among CD8+ T cells. After ivuxolimab, expanded clones were on average more numerous among CD8+ T cells than among CD4+ T cells.

The trial excluded patients who had a history of autoimmune disease or were on systemic immunosuppression. Peripheral blood for TCR sequencing was drawn from every dose cohort at baseline, at cycle 4 day 1 and at cycle 7 day 1. The samples were drawn from a first-in-human, open-label, multicenter phase I dose-escalation trial of ivuxolimab. The trial enrolled adults with locally advanced or metastatic head and neck squamous cell, hepatocellular, melanoma or renal cell carcinoma. Before TCR sequencing, CD4+ and CD8+ T cells were separately sorted from peripheral blood. Concerning this clone itself: The clone's antigen remains unknown. Base qualities are not recorded, but no much larger clone differs from it by a single base.

Genomic DNA was isolated from the sorted cells so that the TCRbeta CDR3 region could be sequenced. The immunoSEQ Assay was used for sequencing of TCRbeta CDR3 regions. The immuneACCESS repertoire file appears here via TCRdb, limited to in-frame rearrangements. These files lack a portion of the clones; in checked studies, under half of the deficit traces to unresolved V genes, and the cause of the others is not known. This sample lists around 50,000 clones; 85% were detected once. The ten top clones hold 20% of the sample. From its cysteine to its phenylalanine, the CDR3 spans 15 amino acids. This entry keeps only the CDR3 DNA: 45 bases, framed from base 1. Trimming costs V 0 bases and J 1 base, and their ends lie 9 bases apart. CDR1 and CDR2 (WNHNN, SYGVQD) derive from the germline V gene (reference sequence).

This clonotype originated in an adult with an advanced solid tumor such as melanoma, head and neck, liver or kidney cancer. Sequenced material: CD4+ or CD8+ T cells sorted from blood, taken in a trial of the OX40 agonist ivuxolimab. Recombination connected TRBV10-1 to TRBJ1-1; confidence is insufficient to name the D gene. CDR3 reads: CASSESVDQNTEAFF. The sequence in DNA is TGCGCCAGCAGTGAGTCGGTGGACCAGAACACTGAAGCTTTCTTT.